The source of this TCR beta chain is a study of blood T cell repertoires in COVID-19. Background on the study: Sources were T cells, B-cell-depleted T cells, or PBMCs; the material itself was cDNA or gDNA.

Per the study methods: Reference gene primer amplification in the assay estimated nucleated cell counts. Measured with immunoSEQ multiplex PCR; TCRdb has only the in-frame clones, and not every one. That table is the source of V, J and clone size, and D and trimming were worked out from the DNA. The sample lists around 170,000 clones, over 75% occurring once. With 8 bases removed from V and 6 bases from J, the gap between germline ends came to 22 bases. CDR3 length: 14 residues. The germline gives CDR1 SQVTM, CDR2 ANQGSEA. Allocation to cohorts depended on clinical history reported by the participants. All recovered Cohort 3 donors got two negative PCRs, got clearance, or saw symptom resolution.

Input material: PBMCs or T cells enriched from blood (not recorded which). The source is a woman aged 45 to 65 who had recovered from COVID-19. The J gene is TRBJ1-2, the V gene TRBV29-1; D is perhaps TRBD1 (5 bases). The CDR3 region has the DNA TGCAGCACCGTCTGGGGCGATGGTAGTCATGGCTACACCTTC. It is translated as CSTVWGDGSHGYTF. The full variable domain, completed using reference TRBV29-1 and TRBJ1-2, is SAVISQKPSRDICQRGTSLTIQCQVDSQVTMMFWYRQQPGQSLTLIATANQGSEATYESGFVIDKFPISRPNLTFSTLTVSNMSPEDSSIYLCSTVWGDGSHGYTFGSGTRLTVV.